This T cell receptor beta chain was documented in a study of blood T cell repertoires in COVID-19. Across the whole study: The analysed material was cDNA or gDNA that came from T cells, B-cell-depleted T cells, or PBMCs.

Produced via immunoSEQ multiplex PCR; TCRdb's table is partial and in-frame only. The table shows some 280,000 clones, with 86% occurring only once. This clone is a singleton in its sample. The sequencing input was peripheral blood. The source is a woman aged 30 to 39 with active or convalescent COVID-19.

CDR3 sequence (DNA): TGTGCCTGGAGTCCTAGCTACAATGAGCAGTTCTTC. It specifies CAWSPSYNEQFF. The chain links TRBV30 to TRBJ2-1; D gene unclear. The CDR3 has 12 residues. Germline assignment: CDR1 GTSNPN and CDR2 SVGIG (reference sequence). The germline V and J ends were trimmed by 2 bases and 3 bases, with 5 bases remaining between them.